Presented here are 5 T cell receptor beta chains from one specimen sequenced in a study of cytomegalovirus exposure and HLA in healthy donors (dated by TCRdb to about 2017). The protocol used for the library was the immunoSEQ multiplex PCR assay. TCRdb took over this immuneACCESS table, retaining in-frame rearrangements with V and J assigned. Such tables are incomplete; in checked studies, under half of the missing clones stem from an unresolved V gene, and the remainder is unexplained. Across this sample there are around 130,000 clones, with 85% to 90% seen only once. Roughly 1.9% of the sample belongs to the ten largest clones. Material for sequencing was PBMCs. The receptor set was obtained from a woman under 40 in good health and CMV-seronegative.

The chain joins TRBV5-4 to TRBJ1-4, with 7 bases aligning to TRBD1. V dropped 1 base and J dropped 2; count of bases not matched to a gene: 5. Germline V lookup: CDR1 SGHNT, CDR2 YYREEE (reference sequence). This CDR3 region has 16 residues. The CDR3 is CASSLIGGLTNEKLFF. The CDR3 nucleotides read TGTGCCAGCAGCTTGATAGGGGGCTTGACTAATGAAAAACTGTTTTTT. The full variable domain, with the rest looked up from reference TRBV5-4 and TRBJ1-4, is ETGVTQSPTHLIKTRGQQVTLRCSSQSGHNTVSWYQQALGQGPQFIFQYYREEENGRGNFPPRFSGLQFPNYSSELNVNALELDDSALYLCASSLIGGLTNEKLFFGSGTQLSVL.

The chain recombines TRBV5-1 with TRBJ2-3, with D perhaps TRBD2 (7 bases). The CDR3 spans 19 residues. The germline V gene encodes CDR1 SGHRS and CDR2 YFSETQ. V lost 2 bases and J lost 0, with 22 bases in between. CDR3: CASSFFYGGPYPSTDTQYF. The CDR3 region has the DNA TGCGCCAGCAGCTTTTTTTACGGGGGGCCGTATCCGAGCACAGATACGCAGTATTTT.

The genes are TRBV12-5 and TRBJ1-2; tentative D call: TRBD1 (6 bases). V dropped 1 base and J dropped 1 base, with 10 bases sitting between them. Looked up from germline, CDR1 is LGHNT and CDR2 is FRNRAP. The CDR3 is made up of 15 amino acids. The CDR3 sequence: CASGLELRGNYGYTF. The CDR3 bases are TGTGCTAGTGGTTTGGAGCTCAGGGGTAACTATGGCTACACCTTC.

The chain employs TRBV10-3 and TRBJ2-3; perhaps TRBD1 as D (5 bases). V gave up 11 bases and J gave up 6 bases, with 12 bases separating them. Per germline, CDR1 ENHRY and CDR2 SYGVKD. This CDR3 is built from 11 residues. The CDR3 region is CASTKGDTQYF. DNA of the CDR3: TGTGCCTCCACAAAGGGGGATACGCAGTATTTT.

V gene TRBV6-4 combines with J gene TRBJ1-2; the match to TRBD1 covers 8 bases. The junction had 5 bases not matched to a gene; V was cut back by 5 bases and J by 6 bases. The CDR3 has 13 residues. CDR1 MRHNA and CDR2 SNTAGT come from the germline V gene. The CDR3 spells CASSKTGVDGYTF. CDR3 nucleotides: TGTGCCAGCAGTAAGACAGGGGTGGATGGCTACACCTTC.